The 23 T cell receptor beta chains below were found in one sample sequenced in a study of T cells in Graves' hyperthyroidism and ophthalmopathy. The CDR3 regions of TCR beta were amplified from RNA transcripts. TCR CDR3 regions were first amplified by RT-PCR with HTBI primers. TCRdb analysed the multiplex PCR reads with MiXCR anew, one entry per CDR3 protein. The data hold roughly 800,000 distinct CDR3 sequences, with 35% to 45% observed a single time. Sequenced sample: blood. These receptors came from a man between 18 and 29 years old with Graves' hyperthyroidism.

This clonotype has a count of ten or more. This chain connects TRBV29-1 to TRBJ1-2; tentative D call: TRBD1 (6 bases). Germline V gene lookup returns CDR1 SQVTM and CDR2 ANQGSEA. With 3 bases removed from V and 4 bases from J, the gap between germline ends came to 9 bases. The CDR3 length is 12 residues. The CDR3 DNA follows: TGCAGCGTTGAGGACAGCCTCTATGGCTACACCTTC. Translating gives CSVEDSLYGYTF.

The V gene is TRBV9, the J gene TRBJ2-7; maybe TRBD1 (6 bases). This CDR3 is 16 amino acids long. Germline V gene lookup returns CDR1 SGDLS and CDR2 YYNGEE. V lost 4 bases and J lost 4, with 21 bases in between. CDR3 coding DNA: TGTGCCAGCAGCAGCAAGACCGTGGACAGATGGTACGAGCAGTACTTC. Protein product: CASSSKTVDRWYEQYF.

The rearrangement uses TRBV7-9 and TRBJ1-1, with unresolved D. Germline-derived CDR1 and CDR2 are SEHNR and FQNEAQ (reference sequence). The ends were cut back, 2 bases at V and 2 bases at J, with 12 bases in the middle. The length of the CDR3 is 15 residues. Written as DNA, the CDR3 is TGTGCCAGCAGCTTAAATAGCGAGTTAAACACTGAAGCTTTCTTT. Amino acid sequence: CASSLNSELNTEAFF. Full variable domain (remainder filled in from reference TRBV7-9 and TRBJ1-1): DTGVSQNPRHKITKRGQNVTFRCDPISEHNRLYWYRQTLGQGPEFLTYFQNEAQLEKSRLLSDRFSAERPKGSFSTLEIQRTEQGDSAMYLCASSLNSELNTEAFFGQGTRLTVV.

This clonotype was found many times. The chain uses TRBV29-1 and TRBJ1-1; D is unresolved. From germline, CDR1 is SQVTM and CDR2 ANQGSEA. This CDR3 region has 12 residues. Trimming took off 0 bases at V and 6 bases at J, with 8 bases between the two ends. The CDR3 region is CSVEDLGAEAFF. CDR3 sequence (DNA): TGCAGCGTTGAAGATTTGGGCGCTGAAGCTTTCTTT.

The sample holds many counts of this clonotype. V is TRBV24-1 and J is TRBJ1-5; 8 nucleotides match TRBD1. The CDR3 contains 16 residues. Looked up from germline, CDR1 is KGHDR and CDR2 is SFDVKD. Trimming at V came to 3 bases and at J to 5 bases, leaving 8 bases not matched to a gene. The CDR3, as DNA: TGTGCCACCAGTGATGCGGGACAGGCAAGTCATCAGCCCCAGCATTTT. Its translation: CATSDAGQASHQPQHF.

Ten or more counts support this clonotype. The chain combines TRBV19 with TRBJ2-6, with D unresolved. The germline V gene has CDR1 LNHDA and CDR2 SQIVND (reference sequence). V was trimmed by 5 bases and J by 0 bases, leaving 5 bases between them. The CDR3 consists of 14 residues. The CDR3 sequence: CASSPDSGANVLTF. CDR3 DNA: TGTGCCAGTAGTCCAGACTCTGGGGCCAACGTCCTGACTTTC.

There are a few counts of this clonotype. DNA for the CDR3: TGTGCCAGCAGCTTCACCCGGACTAGCGGGGGCAGGGGGGAGCTGTTTTTT. Its protein is CASSFTRTSGGRGELFF. This chain joins TRBV7-6 and TRBJ2-2, with 13 bases lining up with TRBD2. This CDR3 contains 17 residues. Germline V gene data show CDR1 as SGHVS and CDR2 as FNYEAQ. J lost 8 bases, V lost 3 bases, and 9 bases had no gene match.

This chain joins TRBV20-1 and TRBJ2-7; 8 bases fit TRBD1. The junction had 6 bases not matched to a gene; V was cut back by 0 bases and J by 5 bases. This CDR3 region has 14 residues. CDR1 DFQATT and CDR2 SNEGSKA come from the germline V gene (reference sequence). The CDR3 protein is CSARDTGDRNEQYF. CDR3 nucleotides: TGCAGTGCTAGAGACACCGGGGACAGGAACGAGCAGTACTTC.

Here the CDR3 reads CASSHGRTNTGELFF. Written as DNA, the CDR3 is TGCGCCAGCAGCCATGGACGGACGAACACCGGGGAGCTGTTTTTT. The V and J genes are TRBV4-1 and TRBJ2-2; D is unclear. Trimming cost V 3 bases and J 0 bases, with 8 bases left between them. Germline V gene lookup returns CDR1 MGHRA and CDR2 YSYEKL. This CDR3 has 15 residues.

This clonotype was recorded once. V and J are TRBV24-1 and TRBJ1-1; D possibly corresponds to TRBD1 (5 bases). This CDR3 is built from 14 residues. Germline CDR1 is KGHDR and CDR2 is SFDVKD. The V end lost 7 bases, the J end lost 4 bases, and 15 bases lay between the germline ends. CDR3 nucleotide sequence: TGTGCCACCAGCTGTCCGGGGGGAGTCACTGAAGCTTTCTTT. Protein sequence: CATSCPGGVTEAFF.

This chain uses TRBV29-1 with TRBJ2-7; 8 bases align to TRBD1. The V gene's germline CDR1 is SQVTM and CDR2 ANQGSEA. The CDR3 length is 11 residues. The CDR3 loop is CSAQGAYEQYF. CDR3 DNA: TGCAGTGCACAGGGGGCCTACGAGCAGTACTTC.

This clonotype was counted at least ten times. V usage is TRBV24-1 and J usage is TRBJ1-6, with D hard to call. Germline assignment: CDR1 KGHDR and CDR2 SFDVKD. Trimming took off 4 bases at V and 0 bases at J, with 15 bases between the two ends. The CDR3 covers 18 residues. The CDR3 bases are TGTGCCACCAGTGACCCGGACGGACGGCTCTCCTATAATTCACCCCTCCACTTT. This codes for CATSDPDGRLSYNSPLHF.

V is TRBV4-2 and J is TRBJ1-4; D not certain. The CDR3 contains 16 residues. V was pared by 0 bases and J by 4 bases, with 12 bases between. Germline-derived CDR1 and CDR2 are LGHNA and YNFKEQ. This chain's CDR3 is CASSQDMREGNEKLFF. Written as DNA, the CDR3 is TGTGCCAGCAGCCAAGATATGAGGGAAGGTAATGAAAAACTGTTTTTT.

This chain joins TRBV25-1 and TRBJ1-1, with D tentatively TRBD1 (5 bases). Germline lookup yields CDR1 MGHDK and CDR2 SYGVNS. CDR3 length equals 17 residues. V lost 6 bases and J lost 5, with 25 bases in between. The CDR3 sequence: CASSQEVTVRWGTEAFF. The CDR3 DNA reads TGTGCCAGCAGCCAAGAGGTAACGGTCCGTTGGGGGACTGAAGCTTTCTTT.

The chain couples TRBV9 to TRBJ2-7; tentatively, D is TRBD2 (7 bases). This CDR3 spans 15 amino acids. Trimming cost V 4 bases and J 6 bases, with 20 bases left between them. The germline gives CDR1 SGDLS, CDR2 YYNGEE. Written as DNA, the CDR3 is TGTGCCAGCAGCCCAGGAGGGGGGGGCGGCCGCGAGCAGTACTTC. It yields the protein CASSPGGGGGREQYF.

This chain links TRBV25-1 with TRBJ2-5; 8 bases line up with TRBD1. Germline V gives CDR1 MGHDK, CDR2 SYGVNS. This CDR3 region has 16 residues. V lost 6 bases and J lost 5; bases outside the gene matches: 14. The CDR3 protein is CASSPLRTGGGETQYF. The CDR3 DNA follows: TGTGCCAGCAGCCCCCTCCGTACAGGGGGTGGGGAGACCCAGTACTTC.

This CDR3 is CASSVDASTEAFF. CDR3 in DNA: TGTGCCAGCAGCGTAGACGCCAGCACTGAAGCTTTCTTT. The chain links TRBV9 to TRBJ1-1; D gene uncertain. The germline gives CDR1 SGDLS, CDR2 YYNGEE. V was cut by 0 bases and J by 4 bases, with 7 bases left in between. The CDR3 extends over 13 amino acids.

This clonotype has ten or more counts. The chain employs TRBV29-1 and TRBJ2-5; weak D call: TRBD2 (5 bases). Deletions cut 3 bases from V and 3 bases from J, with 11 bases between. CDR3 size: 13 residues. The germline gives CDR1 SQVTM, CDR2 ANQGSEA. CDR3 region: CSVDPEEEETQYF. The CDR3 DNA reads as TGCAGCGTTGACCCAGAGGAGGAAGAGACCCAGTACTTC.

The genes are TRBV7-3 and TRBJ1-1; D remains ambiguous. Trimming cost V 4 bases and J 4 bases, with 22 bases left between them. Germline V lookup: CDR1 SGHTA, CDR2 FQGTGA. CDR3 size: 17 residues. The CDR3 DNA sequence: TGTGCCAGCAGCTCCGGAGCTCCCGGGATCGTGGGCACTGAAGCTTTCTTT. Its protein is CASSSGAPGIVGTEAFF.

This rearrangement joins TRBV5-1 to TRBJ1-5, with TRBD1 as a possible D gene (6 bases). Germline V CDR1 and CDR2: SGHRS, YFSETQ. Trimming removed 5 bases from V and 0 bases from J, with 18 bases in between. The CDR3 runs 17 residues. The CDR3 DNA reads TGCGCCAGCAGGAATCTCCCCCGACAGGCTAGCAATCAGCCCCAGCATTTT. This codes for CASRNLPRQASNQPQHF.

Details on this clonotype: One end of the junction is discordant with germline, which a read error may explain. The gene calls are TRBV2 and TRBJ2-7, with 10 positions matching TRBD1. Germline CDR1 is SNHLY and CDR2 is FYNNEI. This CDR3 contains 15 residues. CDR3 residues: CASSQADGTGDLLYF. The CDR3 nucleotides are TGCGCCAGCAGCCAAGCGGACGGGACAGGGGATTTGTTGTACTTC.

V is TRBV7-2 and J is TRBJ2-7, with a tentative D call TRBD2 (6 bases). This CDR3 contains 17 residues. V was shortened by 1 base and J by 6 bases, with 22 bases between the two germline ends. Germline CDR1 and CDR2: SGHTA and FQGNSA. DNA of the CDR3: TGTGCCAGCAGCTTAGAGGGGTCGCCAAGGGAGGTTGGCGAGCAGTACTTC. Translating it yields CASSLEGSPREVGEQYF.

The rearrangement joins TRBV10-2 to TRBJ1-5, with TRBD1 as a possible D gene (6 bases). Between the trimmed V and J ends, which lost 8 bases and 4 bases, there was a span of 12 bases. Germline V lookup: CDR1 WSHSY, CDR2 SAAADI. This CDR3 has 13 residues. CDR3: CASRSGANQPQHF. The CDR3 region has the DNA TGCGCCAGCCGGTCAGGGGCGAATCAGCCCCAGCATTTT.